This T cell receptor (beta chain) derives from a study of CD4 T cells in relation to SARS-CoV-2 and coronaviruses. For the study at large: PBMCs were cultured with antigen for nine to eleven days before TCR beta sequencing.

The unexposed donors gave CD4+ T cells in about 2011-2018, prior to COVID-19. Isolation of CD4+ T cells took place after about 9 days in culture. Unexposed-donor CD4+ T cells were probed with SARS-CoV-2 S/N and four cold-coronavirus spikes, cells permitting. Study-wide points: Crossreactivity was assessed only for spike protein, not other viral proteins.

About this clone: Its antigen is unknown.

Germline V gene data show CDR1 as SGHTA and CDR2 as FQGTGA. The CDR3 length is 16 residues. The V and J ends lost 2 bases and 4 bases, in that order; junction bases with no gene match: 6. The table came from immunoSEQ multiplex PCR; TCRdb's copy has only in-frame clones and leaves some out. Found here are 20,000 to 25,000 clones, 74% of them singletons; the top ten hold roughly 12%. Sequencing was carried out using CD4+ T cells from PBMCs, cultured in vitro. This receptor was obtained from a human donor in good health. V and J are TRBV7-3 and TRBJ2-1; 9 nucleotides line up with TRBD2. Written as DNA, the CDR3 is TGTGCCAGCAGCTTACGGGCGGGAGGGCCTTACAATGAGCAGTTCTTC. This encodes CASSLRAGGPYNEQFF.